The entry below gives a single T cell receptor (beta chain) sequence along with its context. This clone's antigen is unknown. It has no much larger one-base neighbor in the sample; base qualities were not kept. In total, approximately 610 healthy bone marrow donors made up the cohort. All cohort members were sampled while nominally healthy, although unrecorded immune exposures were likely present. The donor tested CMV seronegative, placing the donor among the 350 to 400 seronegative members of the cohort. Every donor gave a peripheral blood sample, and the peripheral blood mononuclear cells from that sample were used for TCR beta sequencing. Genomic DNA was extracted from the blood cell samples with the Qiagen DNeasy Blood Extraction Kit. Reading the germline V gene gives CDR1 MNHNS and CDR2 SASEGT. The V and J ends are trimmed by 6 bases and 2 bases, leaving 11 bases between them. Spanning cysteine to phenylalanine, the CDR3 consists of 15 amino acids. Only CDR3 DNA is held: 45 bases, read in frame from base 1.

Library creation used the immunoSEQ multiplex PCR assay. For the multiplex PCR, a mixture combining 60 forward primers for TCR Vbeta segments and 13 reverse primers for TCR Jbeta segments was used. The CDR3 region of rearranged TCR beta genes was amplified from genomic DNA by a multiplex PCR assay. The Illumina HiSeq System was used to sequence the amplified TCR beta libraries as 87-base-pair reads. For the original study's pipeline: A later analysis tallied 75 million to 95 million unique TCR beta chains across the 610 or so repertoires, and about 12 million of those chains were shared by two or more donors. A nearest-neighbor algorithm error-corrected the raw reads and collapsed the reads into unique sequences, merging closely related sequences to remove PCR and sequencing errors. CDR3 sequences were aligned to IMGT reference sequences to assign V, D and J gene segments. For a sequence to be retained, at least a six-nucleotide match to both a V gene segment and a J gene segment was required. A rearrangement counted as productive if the CDR3 had no stop codons and remained in frame with V and J, and every other rearrangement counted as non-productive. Following IMGT convention, CDR3 was defined as the stretch from the second conserved V-encoded cysteine to the conserved J-encoded phenylalanine. In an earlier analysis of approximately 590 of the donors, sequences lacking an unambiguous match to a single V gene segment were excluded. In an earlier analysis of 587 of the donors, V segments were called functional above 56.7% productive rearrangements and were called segregating when the between-donor standard deviation exceeded 5%. A statistical classification framework was built for diagnosing cytomegalovirus status from the catalog of TCR beta chain sequences. In a later analysis, V and J genes were assigned by comparing TCR nucleotide sequences against IMGT/GENE-DB human TR gene sequences. In a later analysis, CDR3 sequences and most-parsimonious VDJ recombination scenarios were assigned using the TCRdist pipeline. In a later analysis, each TCR beta chain was defined by its CDR3 amino acid sequence together with its V-gene family, and reads without a unique V-gene family were excluded. As a way to deal with suspected cross-contamination and a sequencing artifact, a later analysis dropped hundreds of nucleotide sequences that were highly shared and had low generation probability. For each public chain, a later analysis derived a clonal expansion index from normalized ranks of inferred template counts within each repertoire. A later analysis computed generation probabilities with a VDJ recombination model fitted to out-of-frame rearrangements, and checked the results against IGoR. Hypergeometric tests were used in a later analysis to score TCR-TCR, TCR-HLA and TCR-CMV co-occurrence, with a repertoire-size bias correction applied to the TCR pairs. A later analysis estimated false discovery rates by permuting HLA or CMV assignments 20 times. In a later analysis, co-occurring TCRs were grouped using DBSCAN, with TCRdist sequence similarity added in when clustering inside HLA-allele-positive subsets. Repertoires with fewer than 30,000 or more than 120,000 public chains, plus five repertoires with anomalous nucleotide sharing, were excluded from co-occurrence clustering. Drawn from immuneACCESS, this table holds only the in-frame rearrangements with V and J called that TCRdb kept. Clones are partly lost; checked studies trace under half to an unresolved V gene and leave the rest unexplained. V, J and clone size reflect that table, while D and trimming were determined from the DNA. In this sample the table shows fewer than 40,000 clones, 70% to 85% of which occur a single time. The biggest ten clones account for about 4% of the sample.

The sample is drawn from a study of cytomegalovirus exposure and HLA in healthy donors (dated by TCRdb to about 2017). Regarding the study in general: An earlier analysis of some 600 of the donors reported 250 to 300 Gb of sequence data and 117 million unique TCR beta sequences obtained from 180 million or so T cells. An early release covering over 500 HLA-typed donors comprised about 300 gigabases of sequencing data and about 90 million unique TCR sequences. Of the approximately 400 genotyped donors, around 81% fell in the genetic ancestry cluster associated with self-reported Caucasian donors. The study aimed to test whether cataloging public T cell receptors could reveal signatures of past pathogen exposure. Using immunosequencing, the study profiled T cell repertoires from 640 or so subjects and related those repertoires to cytomegalovirus serostatus. In addition to the first cohort of 666 subjects, a separate validation cohort of 120 different subjects was used. The study combined high-throughput TCR immunosequencing, statistical association of individual TCRs with disease status, and machine learning to predict cytomegalovirus infection status. In a later analysis, previously published TCR beta repertoires from roughly 710 donors were re-analyzed and high-resolution HLA genotyping was added so that TCR occurrence patterns could be studied. The later analysis used no new phenotypic data to find candidate immune exposures, relying instead on TCR beta sequences and their occurrence across donors. To decide whether each TCR beta V gene segment behaved as functional or pseudogenic, an earlier analysis of some 540 of the donors relied on high-throughput TCR beta sequencing. Alongside the repertoire data, information on donor age, sex, ethnicity and CMV serostatus was compiled. In a later genetic analysis, genome-wide SNP genotypes for about 65% of the roughly 670 donors were used, and that subset was treated as a discovery cohort. Every repertoire in the discovery cohort had been generated on one and the same sequencing platform. Class I and class II HLA loci were covered by the typing at four-digit resolution. Typing coverage varied by locus: roughly 620-640 donors for A, B, C, DRB1 and DQB1; approximately 500 for DQA1; approximately 610 for DPA1; approximately 450 for DPB1. Roughly five DR-DQ haplotypes were handled as single units for association and clustering because linkage in the cohort was strong. Among approximately 370 genotyped donors of the cohort, an average of about 220,000 unique TCR beta nucleotide sequences was sequenced per donor, of which approximately 19% were non-productive.

Overall results and qualifications from the work: It was suggested by the authors that the approach could potentially be generalized to other disease states and immunological phenotypes. In a later analysis, HLA-associated TCR beta chains showed more clonal expansion and lower generation probabilities than non-associated chains that were equally common. Several of the top co-occurrence clusters appeared to be linked to parvovirus B19, influenza, CMV and Epstein-Barr virus, according to a later analysis. An earlier analysis of several hundred of the donors showed that most TCR beta V segments appeared in productive rearrangements either about 87% or about 30% of the time, which broadly matched IMGT annotations. Most TCR sequences were observed very rarely across donors, whereas some public TCRs were present in many individuals. The 87-base-pair reads could not distinguish some IMGT-functional V segments, including TRBV6-2 and TRBV6-3, so those segments were excluded. An association between a missense DCLRE1C variant and V-gene and J-gene trimming of TCR beta chains was found in a later genetic analysis and replicated in an independent cohort. Roughly uniform sequencing depth across donors was assumed in presence/absence analyses, although this assumption may not hold. A later analysis found that TCR association rates varied across HLA loci, with DRB1 alleles showing the most associated TCRs and HLA-C alleles the fewest. A further reported finding was that TCR beta sequences accurately predicted the HLA-A and HLA-B alleles for most subjects in the first cohort. In a later genetic analysis, fewer N-insertions in productive TCRs were reported among donors in an Asian-associated ancestry cluster than the roughly 700-donor mean. Linkage disequilibrium might explain the correlated functional status among segregating V segments, but an unknown experimental factor could not be excluded. The only immune exposure information available for the cohort was CMV serostatus. The earlier analysis of some 540 of the donors excluded about 16 rarely observed V segments, including chromosome 9 orphons, because counts were too low. In a later analysis, most CMV-associated TCR beta chains were found to appear HLA-restricted, with HLA associations seemingly driven largely by CMV exposure. A cluster of highly shared sequence variants was judged likely to be a technical artifact of the sequencing pipeline. Specific HLA alleles were associated with some 15,000 TCR beta sequences at a false discovery rate of 0.05 in a later analysis. The classifier was reported to diagnose cytomegalovirus status with high specificity and sensitivity in both the original cohort and the validation cohort. When HLA alleles, especially DR and DQ, strongly co-occurred, attributing TCR associations to individual alleles was difficult. Only TCR beta chains were sequenced in this cohort, and the absence of alpha or paired-chain data limited detectable features. A few of the identified cytomegalovirus-associated TCR beta chains were confirmed in vitro to be specific for cytomegalovirus antigens. Because some donors lacked HLA typing at each locus, the association tests relied only on the typed subset. The study gave a list of 150 to 200 TCR beta chains associated with cytomegalovirus.

The chain is assembled from TRBV6-1 and TRBJ2-6, with TRBD1 as a weak D call on 5 bases. The sequenced material came from PBMCs. This clonotype was obtained from a woman in her late teens or twenties in good health and CMV-seronegative. The nucleotides are TGTGCCAGCAGGATCCAGGGTGCTGGGGCCAACGTCCTGACTTTC. Its translation is CASRIQGAGANVLTF.